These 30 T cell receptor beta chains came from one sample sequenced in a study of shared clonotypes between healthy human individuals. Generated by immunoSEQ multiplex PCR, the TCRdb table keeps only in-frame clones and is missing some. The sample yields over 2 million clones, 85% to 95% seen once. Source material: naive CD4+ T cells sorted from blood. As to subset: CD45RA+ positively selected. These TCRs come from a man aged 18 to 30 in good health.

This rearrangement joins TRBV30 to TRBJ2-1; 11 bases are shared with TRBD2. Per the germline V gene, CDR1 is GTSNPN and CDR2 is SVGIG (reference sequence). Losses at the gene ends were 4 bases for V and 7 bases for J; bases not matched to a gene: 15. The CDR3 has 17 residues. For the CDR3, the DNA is TGTGCCTGGAATATGGCTAGCGGGGGGAGTATGGGAAATGAGCAGTTCTTC. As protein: CAWNMASGGSMGNEQFF.

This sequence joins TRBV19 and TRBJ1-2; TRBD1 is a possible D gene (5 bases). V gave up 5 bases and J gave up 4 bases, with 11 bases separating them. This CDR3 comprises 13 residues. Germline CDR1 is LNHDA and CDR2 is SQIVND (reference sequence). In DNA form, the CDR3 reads TGTGCCAGTAGTCAGGCAGGGCGCTATGGCTACACCTTC. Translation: CASSQAGRYGYTF.

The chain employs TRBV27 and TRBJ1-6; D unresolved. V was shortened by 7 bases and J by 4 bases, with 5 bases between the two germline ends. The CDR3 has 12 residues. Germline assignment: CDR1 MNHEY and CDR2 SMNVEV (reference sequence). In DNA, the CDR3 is TGTGCCAGCAAGGGTTATAATTCACCCCTCCACTTT. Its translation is CASKGYNSPLHF.

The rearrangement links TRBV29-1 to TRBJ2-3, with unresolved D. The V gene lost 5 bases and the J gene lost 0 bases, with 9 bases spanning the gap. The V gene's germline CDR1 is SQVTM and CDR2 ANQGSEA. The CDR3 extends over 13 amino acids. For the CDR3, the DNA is TGCAGCGTTTTCCGGGCTAGCACAGATACGCAGTATTTT. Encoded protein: CSVFRASTDTQYF.

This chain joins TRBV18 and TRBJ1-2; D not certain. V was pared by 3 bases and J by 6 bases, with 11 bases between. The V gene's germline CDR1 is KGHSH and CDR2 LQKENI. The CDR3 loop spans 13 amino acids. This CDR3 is CASSPVGGDGYTF. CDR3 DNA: TGTGCCAGCTCACCGGTAGGCGGCGATGGCTACACCTTC.

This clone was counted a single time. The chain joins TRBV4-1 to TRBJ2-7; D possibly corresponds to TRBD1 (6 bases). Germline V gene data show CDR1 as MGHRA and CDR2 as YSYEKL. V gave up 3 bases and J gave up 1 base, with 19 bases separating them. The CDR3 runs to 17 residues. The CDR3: CASSHMKLDRKSYEQYF. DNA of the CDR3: TGCGCCAGCAGCCATATGAAGCTGGACAGAAAGTCCTACGAGCAGTACTTC.

This CDR3 is CASSQALTGVTGELFF. In nucleotides, the CDR3 is TGCGCCAGCAGCCAAGCCCTCACAGGGGTCACCGGGGAGCTGTTTTTT. The V and J genes are TRBV4-1 and TRBJ2-2; 7 positions agree with TRBD1. Trimming removed 1 base from V and 4 bases from J; junction bases left unmatched: 6. Germline V gene lookup returns CDR1 MGHRA and CDR2 YSYEKL. This CDR3 contains 16 residues.

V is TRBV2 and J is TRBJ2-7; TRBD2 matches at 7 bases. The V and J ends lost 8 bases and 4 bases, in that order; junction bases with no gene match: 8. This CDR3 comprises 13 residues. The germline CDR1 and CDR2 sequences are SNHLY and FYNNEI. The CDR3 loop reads CASCGEGPYEQYF. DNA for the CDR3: TGTGCCAGCTGTGGGGAGGGGCCATACGAGCAGTACTTC.

CDR3 sequence: CASSWASGSWEQFF. CDR3 DNA sequence: TGTGCCAGCAGTTGGGCTAGCGGGAGTTGGGAGCAGTTCTTC. The V gene is TRBV9, the J gene TRBJ2-1, with TRBD2 matching over 10 bases. Germline CDR1 reads SGDLS; CDR2 reads YYNGEE. V lost 5 bases, J lost 10 bases, and 9 bases stayed unmatched. The CDR3 contains 14 residues.

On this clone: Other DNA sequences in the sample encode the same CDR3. CDR3 DNA: TGTGCCAGCAGTTACGGGAGGGCCTACGAGCAGTACTTC. Protein sequence: CASSYGRAYEQYF. The chain uses TRBV6-5 and TRBJ2-7, with 7 bases fitting TRBD2. The germline V gene encodes CDR1 MNHEY and CDR2 SVGAGI. Trimming at V came to 2 bases and at J to 2 bases, leaving 0 bases not matched to a gene. The CDR3 is made up of 13 amino acids.

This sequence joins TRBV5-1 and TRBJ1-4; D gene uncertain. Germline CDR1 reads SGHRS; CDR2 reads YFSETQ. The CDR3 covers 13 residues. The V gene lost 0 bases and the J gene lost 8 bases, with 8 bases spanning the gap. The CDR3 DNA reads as TGCGCCAGCAGCTTGGAACCGCTGGAAAAACTGTTTTTT. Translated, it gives CASSLEPLEKLFF.

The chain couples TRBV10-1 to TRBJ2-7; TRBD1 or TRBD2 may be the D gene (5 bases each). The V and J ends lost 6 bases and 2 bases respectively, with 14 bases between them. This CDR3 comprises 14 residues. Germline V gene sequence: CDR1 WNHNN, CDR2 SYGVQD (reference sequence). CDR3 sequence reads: CASRARGPPYEQYF. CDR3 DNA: TGCGCCAGCAGGGCCCGGGGACCCCCCTACGAGCAGTACTTC.

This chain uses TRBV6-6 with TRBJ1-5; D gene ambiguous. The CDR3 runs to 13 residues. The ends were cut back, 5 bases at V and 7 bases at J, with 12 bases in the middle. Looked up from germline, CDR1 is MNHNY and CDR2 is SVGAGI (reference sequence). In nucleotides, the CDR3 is TGTGCCAGCAGTCATGGGCAGGAGCAGCCCCAGCATTTT. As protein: CASSHGQEQPQHF.

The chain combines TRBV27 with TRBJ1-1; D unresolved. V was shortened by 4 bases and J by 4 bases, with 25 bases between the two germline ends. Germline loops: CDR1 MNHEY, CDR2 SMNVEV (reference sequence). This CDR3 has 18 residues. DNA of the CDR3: TGTGCCAGCAGTTCGCTGACCTCTTTCGGTGTTCAGTCCACTGAAGCTTTCTTT. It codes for CASSSLTSFGVQSTEAFF.

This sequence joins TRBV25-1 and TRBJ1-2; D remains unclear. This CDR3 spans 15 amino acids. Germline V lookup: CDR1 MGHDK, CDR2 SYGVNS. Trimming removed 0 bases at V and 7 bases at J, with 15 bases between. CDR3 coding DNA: TGTGCCAGCAGTGAATATAGCCGACCTTCGTCTGGCTACACCTTC. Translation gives CASSEYSRPSSGYTF.

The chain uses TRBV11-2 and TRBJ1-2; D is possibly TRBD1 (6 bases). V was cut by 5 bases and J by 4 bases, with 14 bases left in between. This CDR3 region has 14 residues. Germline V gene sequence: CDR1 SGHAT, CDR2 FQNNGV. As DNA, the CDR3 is TGTGCCAGCAGCCTCGGCGGGGGGGCCTATGGCTACACCTTC. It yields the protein CASSLGGGAYGYTF.

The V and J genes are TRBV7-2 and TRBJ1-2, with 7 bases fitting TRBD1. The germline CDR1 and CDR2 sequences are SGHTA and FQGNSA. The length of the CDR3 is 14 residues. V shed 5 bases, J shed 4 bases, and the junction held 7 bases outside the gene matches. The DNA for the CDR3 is TGTGCCAGCAGCCTCCTTGGGGACAGCTATGGCTACACCTTC. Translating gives CASSLLGDSYGYTF.

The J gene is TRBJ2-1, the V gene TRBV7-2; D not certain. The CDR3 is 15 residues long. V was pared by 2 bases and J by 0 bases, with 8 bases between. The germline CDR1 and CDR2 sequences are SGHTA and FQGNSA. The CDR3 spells CASSLLGSSYNEQFF. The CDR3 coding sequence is TGTGCCAGCAGCTTACTCGGAAGCTCCTACAATGAGCAGTTCTTC.

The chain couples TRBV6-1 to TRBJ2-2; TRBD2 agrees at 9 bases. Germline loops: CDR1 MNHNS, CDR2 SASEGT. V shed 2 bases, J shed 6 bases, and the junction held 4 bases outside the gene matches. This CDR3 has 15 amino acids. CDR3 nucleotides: TGTGCCAGCAGTGAATGGACTAGCGTCTCCGGGGAGCTGTTTTTT. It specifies CASSEWTSVSGELFF.

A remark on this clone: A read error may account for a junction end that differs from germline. CDR3 region: CASREGGIGNQPQHF. The DNA of the CDR3 is TGTGCCAGCAGAGAAGGGGGGATCGGCAATCAGCCCCAGCATTTT. This chain links TRBV6-1 with TRBJ1-5; D may be TRBD1 (6 bases). The germline CDR1 and CDR2 sequences are MNHNS and SASEGT. The CDR3 is 15 residues long.

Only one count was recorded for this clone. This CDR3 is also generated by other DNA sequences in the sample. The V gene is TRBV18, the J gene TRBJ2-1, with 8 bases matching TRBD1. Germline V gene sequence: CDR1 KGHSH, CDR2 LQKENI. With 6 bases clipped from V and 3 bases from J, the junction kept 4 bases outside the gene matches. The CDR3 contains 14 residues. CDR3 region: CASSPGTGYNEQFF. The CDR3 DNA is TGTGCCAGCTCCCCCGGGACAGGCTACAATGAGCAGTTCTTC.

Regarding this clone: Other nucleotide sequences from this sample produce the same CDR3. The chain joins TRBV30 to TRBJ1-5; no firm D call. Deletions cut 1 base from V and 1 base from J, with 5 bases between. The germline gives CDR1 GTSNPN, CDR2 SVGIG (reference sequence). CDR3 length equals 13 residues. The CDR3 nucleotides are TGTGCCTGGAGTGGGGGAAGCAATCAGCCCCAGCATTTT. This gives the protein CAWSGGSNQPQHF.

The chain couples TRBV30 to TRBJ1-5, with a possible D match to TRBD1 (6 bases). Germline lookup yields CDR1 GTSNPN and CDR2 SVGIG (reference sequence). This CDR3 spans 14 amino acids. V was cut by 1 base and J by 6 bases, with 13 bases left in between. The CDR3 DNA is TGTGCCTGGAGTGGGACAGTATGGGGTCAGCCCCAGCATTTT. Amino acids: CAWSGTVWGQPQHF.

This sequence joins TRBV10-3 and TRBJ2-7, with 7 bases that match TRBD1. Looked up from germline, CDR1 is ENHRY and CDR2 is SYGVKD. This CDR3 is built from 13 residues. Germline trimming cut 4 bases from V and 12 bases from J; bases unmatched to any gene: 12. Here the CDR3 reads CAISAGTDRLLYF. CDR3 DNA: TGTGCCATCAGTGCGGGGACAGACCGTTTACTGTACTTC.

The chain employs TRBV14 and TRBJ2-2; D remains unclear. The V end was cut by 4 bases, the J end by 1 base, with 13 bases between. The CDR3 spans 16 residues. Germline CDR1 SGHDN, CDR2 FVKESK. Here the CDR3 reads CASSPKARLNTGELFF. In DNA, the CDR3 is TGTGCCAGCAGCCCCAAGGCACGGTTGAACACCGGGGAGCTGTTTTTT.

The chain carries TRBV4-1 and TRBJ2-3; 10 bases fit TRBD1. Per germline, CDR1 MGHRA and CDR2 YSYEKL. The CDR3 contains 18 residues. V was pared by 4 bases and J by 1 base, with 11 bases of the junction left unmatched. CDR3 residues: CASSPSKSGTGGTDTQYF. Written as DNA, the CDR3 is TGCGCCAGCAGCCCGTCGAAATCCGGGACAGGGGGCACAGATACGCAGTATTTT.

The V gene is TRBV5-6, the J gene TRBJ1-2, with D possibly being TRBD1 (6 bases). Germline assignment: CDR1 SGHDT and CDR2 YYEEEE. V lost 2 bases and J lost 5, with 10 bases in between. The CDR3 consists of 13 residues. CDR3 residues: CASSFEGVYGYTF. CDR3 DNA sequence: TGTGCCAGCAGCTTTGAGGGGGTGTATGGCTACACCTTC. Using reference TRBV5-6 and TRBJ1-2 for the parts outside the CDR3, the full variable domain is DAGVTQSPTHLIKTRGQQVTLRCSPKSGHDTVSWYQQALGQGPQFIFQYYEEEERQRGNFPDRFSGHQFPNYSSELNVNALLLGDSALYLCASSFEGVYGYTFGSGTRLTVV.

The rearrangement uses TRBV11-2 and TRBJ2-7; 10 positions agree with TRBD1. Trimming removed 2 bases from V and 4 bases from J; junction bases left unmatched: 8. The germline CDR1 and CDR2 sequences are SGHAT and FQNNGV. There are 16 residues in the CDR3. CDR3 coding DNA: TGTGCCAGCAGCTTACCGGGCGGGACAGGGGCATACGAGCAGTACTTC. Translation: CASSLPGGTGAYEQYF.

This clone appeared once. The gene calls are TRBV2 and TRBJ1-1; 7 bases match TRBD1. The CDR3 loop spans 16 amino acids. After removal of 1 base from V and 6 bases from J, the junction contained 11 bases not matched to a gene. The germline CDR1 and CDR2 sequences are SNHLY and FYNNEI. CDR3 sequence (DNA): TGTGCCAGCAGTGAAGGCCCGGGACAGAAGAGCCCTGAAGCTTTCTTT. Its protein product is CASSEGPGQKSPEAFF. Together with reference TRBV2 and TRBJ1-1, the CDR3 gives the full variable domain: EPEVTQTPSHQVTQMGQEVILRCVPISNHLYFYWYRQILGQKVEFLVSFYNNEISEKSEIFDDQFSVERPDGSNFTLKIRSTKLEDSAMYFCASSEGPGQKSPEAFFGQGTRLTVV.

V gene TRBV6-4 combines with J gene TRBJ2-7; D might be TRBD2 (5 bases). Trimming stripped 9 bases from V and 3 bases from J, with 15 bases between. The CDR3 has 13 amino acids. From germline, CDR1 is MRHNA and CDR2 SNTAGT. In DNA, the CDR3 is TGTGCCAGGGGTCCGGAGGCGGGCTACGAGCAGTACTTC. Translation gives CARGPEAGYEQYF.